Listed below are T cell receptor beta chains from one sample, sequenced in a study of CD8 T cells in Susac syndrome. TCRdb re-called the immunoSEQ multiplex PCR reads with MiXCR, one entry per CDR3 protein. The sample includes 150,000 to 200,000 distinct CDR3 sequences, over 85% of them seen just once. Sequenced material: CD4+ T cells from PBMCs. These receptor sequences come from a human donor in good health. CDR3s include the opening cysteine and the closing phenylalanine or tryptophan. D genes are given only for firm matches. Size is omitted from some rows. Given values are once, few, many or a class for expanded clones.

v_call,clone_size,cdr3_length,j_call,d_call,cdr3_nt,cdr3_aa
TRBV13,-,14,TRBJ1-1,-,TGTGCCAGCAGCTTTGACAGAAGGAACACTGAAGCTTTCTTT,CASSFDRRNTEAFF
TRBV20-1,-,15,TRBJ2-7,-,TGCAGTGCTAGAGTTTACGGGAGACGTGTATACGAGCAGTACTTC,CSARVYGRRVYEQYF
TRBV27,-,14,TRBJ1-2,TRBD1,TGTGCCAGCAGTCCGAGGACAGGGCGGTATGGCTACACCTTC,CASSPRTGRYGYTF
TRBV29-1,-,13,TRBJ2-7,TRBD1,TGCAGCGTTGCTGGGCAGGGGGCTTACGAGCAGTACTTC,CSVAGQGAYEQYF
TRBV6-1,once,16,TRBJ2-7,TRBD1,TGTGCCAGCAGTGACGCCGGACAGGGTTTGGCCTACGAGCAGTACTTC,CASSDAGQGLAYEQYF
TRBV3-1,-,17,TRBJ2-3,TRBD2,TGTGCCAGCAGCCCCGGGACTAGCGGACGGAGGTCGGATACGCAGTATTTT,CASSPGTSGRRSDTQYF
TRBV20-1,-,14,TRBJ2-1,-,TGCAGTGCTAGTCGGCCGCAAGGGCTGAATGAGCAGTTCTTC,CSASRPQGLNEQFF
TRBV28,-,15,TRBJ1-1,-,TGTGCCAGCAATTCCGAGTTAATTGGGAACACTGAAGCTTTCTTT,CASNSELIGNTEAFF
TRBV9,-,17,TRBJ2-1,TRBD2,TGTGCCAGCAGCCCCGAAATTAGGACTAGCGGTTACAATGAGCAGTTCTTC,CASSPEIRTSGYNEQFF
TRBV30,-,13,TRBJ2-1,TRBD2,TGTGCCTGGAGTTATAGCGGGAGGGTAGGACGGTTCTTC,CAWSYSGRVGRFF
TRBV30,-,10,TRBJ1-1,-,TGTGCCTGGAGTGTCTCGAAAGCTTTCTTT,CAWSVSKAFF
TRBV20-1,-,11,TRBJ2-1,-,TGCAGTGCTAGCGTGTTAAATGAGCAGTTCTTC,CSASVLNEQFF
TRBV20-1,-,15,TRBJ2-3,-,TGCAGTGCTTCCGAAAGGCGGGGACCCTCAGATACGCAGTATTTT,CSASERRGPSDTQYF